These T cell receptor beta chains were read from a single sample in a study of beta chain features in type 1 diabetes. The protocol was immunoSEQ multiplex PCR, while the TCRdb copy is restricted to in-frame clones and leaves out a portion. The data contain approximately 150,000 clones, roughly 10% of them singletons. The sample comprised central memory CD4+ T cells from blood. These receptors all come from a man aged 25 to 40 with type 1 diabetes. Both conserved end residues are part of each CDR3. Fields, in order: V gene, clone size, D gene, J gene, CDR3 protein, CDR3 DNA. The D gene is left open where the match is weak. The listing skips clone size in some rows; elsewhere it reads once, few, many or a size class.

TRBV4-3	few	NA	TRBJ1-2	CASSQSGAYGYTF	TGCGCCAGCAGCCAGTCAGGCGCCTATGGCTACACCTTC
TRBV7-3	NA	TRBD1	TRBJ1-2	CASSLSAGTGDYGYTF	TGTGCCAGCAGCTTAAGCGCCGGGACAGGGGACTATGGCTACACCTTC
TRBV7-3	NA	NA	TRBJ2-6	CASSEQGANVLTF	TGTGCCAGCAGCGAACAGGGGGCCAACGTCCTGACTTTC
TRBV7-2	few	NA	TRBJ2-7	CASSNYVVHEQYF	TGTGCCAGCAGCAACTACGTGGTACACGAGCAGTACTTC
TRBV27	NA	TRBD2	TRBJ2-3	CASNVIAGPTDTQYF	TGTGCCAGCAATGTCATAGCGGGGCCCACAGATACGCAGTATTTT
TRBV4-2	NA	NA	TRBJ1-1	CASGHVRENTEAFF	TGTGCCAGCGGGCATGTAAGAGAGAACACTGAAGCTTTCTTT
TRBV5-1	few	TRBD2	TRBJ2-3	CASSRPFRGGRDTQYF	TGCGCCAGCAGTCGCCCCTTTCGGGGGGGCAGAGATACGCAGTATTTT
TRBV7-3	few	NA	TRBJ2-7	CASSLSAAFEQYF	TGTGCCAGCAGCTTAAGTGCGGCTTTCGAGCAGTACTTC
TRBV15	few	TRBD1	TRBJ2-5	CATSRAWDRGLEETQYF	TGTGCCACCAGCAGAGCCTGGGACAGGGGTTTGGAGGAGACCCAGTACTTC
TRBV18	few	TRBD1	TRBJ2-3	CASSTLQGATDTQYF	TGTGCCAGCTCAACCCTTCAGGGGGCGACAGATACGCAGTATTTT
TRBV5-1	few	TRBD1	TRBJ2-7	CASSRAGGAGTEQYF	TGCGCCAGCAGCAGAGCAGGGGGCGCCGGGACTGAGCAGTACTTC
TRBV5-4	NA	NA	TRBJ2-7	CASSDTRSSYEQYF	TGTGCCAGCTCAGATACTAGGAGCTCCTACGAGCAGTACTTC
TRBV27	NA	NA	TRBJ2-3	CASSFTGGDTQYF	TGTGCCAGCAGTTTTACCGGGGGAGATACGCAGTATTTT
TRBV30	few	TRBD2	TRBJ2-5	CAWSRGVGQETQYF	TGTGCCTGGAGTCGGGGGGTGGGACAAGAGACCCAGTACTTC
TRBV5-4	few	NA	TRBJ2-3	CASSLRPRSTDTQYF	TGTGCCAGCAGCTTACGTCCCCGGAGCACAGATACGCAGTATTTT
TRBV9	few	TRBD1	TRBJ1-2	CASSTEGQGATGYTF	TGTGCCAGCAGCACCGAAGGACAGGGGGCTACAGGCTACACCTTC
TRBV4-1	many	TRBD1	TRBJ1-4	CASSHGTALNEKLFF	TGCGCCAGCAGCCACGGGACAGCACTTAATGAAAAACTGTTTTTT
TRBV7-9	NA	TRBD2	TRBJ2-1	CASSGPGLAGRSSYNEQFF	TGTGCCAGCAGCGGACCTGGACTAGCGGGGCGAAGCTCCTACAATGAGCAGTTCTTC
TRBV28	NA	NA	TRBJ1-6	CATGGGLGSPLHF	TGTGCCACCGGGGGAGGGTTGGGTTCACCCCTCCACTTT
TRBV5-6	NA	NA	TRBJ1-2	CASSPTGRYGYTF	TGTGCCAGCAGCCCTACAGGAAGATATGGCTACACCTTC
TRBV11-3	few	NA	TRBJ2-6	CASSLGADSGANVLTF	TGTGCCAGCAGCTTAGGGGCAGACTCTGGGGCCAACGTCCTGACTTTC
TRBV9	NA	TRBD1	TRBJ2-3	CASSVLPTGGPTSTDTQYF	TGTGCCAGCAGCGTACTTCCGACAGGGGGGCCTACTAGCACAGATACGCAGTATTTT
TRBV10-3	NA	NA	TRBJ2-1	CAISADKEQFF	TGTGCCATCAGTGCCGACAAGGAGCAGTTCTTC
TRBV11-2	NA	NA	TRBJ1-6	CASSPQWGLTSPLHF	TGTGCCAGCAGCCCCCAATGGGGACTTACTTCACCCCTCCACTTT
TRBV28	NA	NA	TRBJ2-6	CASSAGERHSGANVLTF	TGTGCCAGCAGTGCCGGGGAAAGACACTCTGGGGCCAACGTCCTGACTTTC
TRBV29-1	few	NA	TRBJ1-1	CSVVLTEAFF	TGCAGCGTTGTTCTTACTGAAGCTTTCTTT
TRBV4-2	few	NA	TRBJ2-5	CASSLSEGETQYF	TGTGCCAGCAGCCTTAGCGAGGGAGAGACCCAGTACTTC
TRBV18	NA	NA	TRBJ1-5	CASSLGLEEPQHF	TGTGCCAGCTCACTTGGACTTGAGGAGCCCCAGCATTTT
TRBV21-1	few	NA	TRBJ1-4	CASSSHRAEKLFF	TGTGCCAGCAGCTCCCACAGGGCTGAAAAACTGTTTTTT
TRBV29-1	few	TRBD1	TRBJ1-1	CSVRGTGNGDTEAFF	TGCAGCGTGCGCGGGACAGGGAACGGGGACACTGAAGCTTTCTTT
TRBV11-3	NA	NA	TRBJ1-6	CASSVDSNSPLHF	TGTGCCAGCAGCGTCGACAGTAATTCACCCCTCCACTTT
TRBV29-1	NA	NA	TRBJ1-1	CSVAAEMNTEAFF	TGCAGCGTTGCTGCAGAAATGAACACTGAAGCTTTCTTT
TRBV10-3	NA	TRBD1	TRBJ1-1	CAIGPGGTEAFF	TGTGCCATCGGTCCAGGGGGCACTGAAGCTTTCTTT
TRBV18	few	NA	TRBJ1-6	CASSPVPLEPLHF	TGTGCCAGCTCACCGGTCCCTTTAGAGCCCCTCCACTTT
TRBV7-8	NA	TRBD1	TRBJ2-2	CASSSRDRGGTGELFF	TGTGCCAGCAGCTCCAGGGACAGGGGCGGCACCGGGGAGCTGTTTTTT
TRBV19	few	TRBD1	TRBJ1-2	CASSPTGNYGYTF	TGTGCCAGTAGCCCGACAGGGAACTATGGCTACACCTTC
TRBV6-6	few	TRBD1	TRBJ2-3	CASSSYRGTDTQYF	TGTGCCAGCAGCTCCTACAGGGGTACAGATACGCAGTATTTT
TRBV5-4	once	TRBD2	TRBJ2-1	CASSLDSGAYNEQFF	TGTGCCAGCAGCTTGGATAGCGGGGCCTACAATGAGCAGTTCTTC
TRBV6-1	NA	NA	TRBJ2-4	CASSGSRLNLGTKNIQYF	TGTGCCAGCAGTGGCTCCCGTTTAAACCTAGGAACCAAAAACATTCAGTACTTC
TRBV2	few	TRBD1	TRBJ2-3	CASSGRQGGTDTQYF	TGTGCCAGCAGTGGTCGACAGGGAGGCACAGATACGCAGTATTTT